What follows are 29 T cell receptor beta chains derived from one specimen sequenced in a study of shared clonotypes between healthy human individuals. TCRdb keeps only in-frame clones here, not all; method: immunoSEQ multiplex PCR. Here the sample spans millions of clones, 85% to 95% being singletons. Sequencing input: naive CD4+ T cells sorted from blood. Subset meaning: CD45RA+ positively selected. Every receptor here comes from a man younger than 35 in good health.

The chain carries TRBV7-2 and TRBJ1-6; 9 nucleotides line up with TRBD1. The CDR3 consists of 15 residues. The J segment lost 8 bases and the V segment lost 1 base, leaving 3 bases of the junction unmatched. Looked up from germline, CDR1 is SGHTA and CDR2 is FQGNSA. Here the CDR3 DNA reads TGTGCCAGCAGCTTAGAGACAGGGGGTTATTCACCCCTCCACTTT. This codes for CASSLETGGYSPLHF.

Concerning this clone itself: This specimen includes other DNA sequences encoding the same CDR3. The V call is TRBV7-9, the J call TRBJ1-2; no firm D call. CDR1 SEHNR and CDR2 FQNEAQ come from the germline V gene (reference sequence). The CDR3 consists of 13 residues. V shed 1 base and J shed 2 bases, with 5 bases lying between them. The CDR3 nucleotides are TGTGCCAGCAGCTTAGGACTCAACTATGGCTACACCTTC. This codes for CASSLGLNYGYTF.

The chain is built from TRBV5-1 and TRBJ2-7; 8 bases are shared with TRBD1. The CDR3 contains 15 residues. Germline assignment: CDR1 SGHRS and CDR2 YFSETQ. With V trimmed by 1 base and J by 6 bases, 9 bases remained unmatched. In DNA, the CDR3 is TGCGCCAGCAGCTTGCCCACCGGACAGGGAGGCGAGCAGTACTTC. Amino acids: CASSLPTGQGGEQYF. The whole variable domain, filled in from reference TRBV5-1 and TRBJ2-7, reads KAGVTQTPRYLIKTRGQQVTLSCSPISGHRSVSWYQQTPGQGLQFLFEYFSETQRNKGNFPGRFSGRQFSNSRSEMNVSTLELGDSALYLCASSLPTGQGGEQYFGPGTRLTVT.

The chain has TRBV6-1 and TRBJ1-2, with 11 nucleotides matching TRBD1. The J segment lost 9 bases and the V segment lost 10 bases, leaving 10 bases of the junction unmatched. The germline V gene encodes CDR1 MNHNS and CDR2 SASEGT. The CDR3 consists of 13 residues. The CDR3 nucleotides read TGTGCCACCCGGACAGGGGGCCGGACAAGCTACACCTTC. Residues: CATRTGGRTSYTF.

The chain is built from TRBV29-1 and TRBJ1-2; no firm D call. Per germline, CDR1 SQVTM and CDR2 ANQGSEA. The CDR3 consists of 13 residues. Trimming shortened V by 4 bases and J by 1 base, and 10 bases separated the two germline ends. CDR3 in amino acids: CSVVTEDNYGYTF. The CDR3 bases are TGCAGCGTTGTGACGGAGGATAACTATGGCTACACCTTC. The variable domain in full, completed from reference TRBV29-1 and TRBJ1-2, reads SAVISQKPSRDICQRGTSLTIQCQVDSQVTMMFWYRQQPGQSLTLIATANQGSEATYESGFVIDKFPISRPNLTFSTLTVSNMSPEDSSIYLCSVVTEDNYGYTFGSGTRLTVV.

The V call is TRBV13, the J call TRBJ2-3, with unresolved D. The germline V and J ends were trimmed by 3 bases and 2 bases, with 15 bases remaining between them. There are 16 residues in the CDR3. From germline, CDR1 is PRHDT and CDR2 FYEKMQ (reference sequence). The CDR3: CASSFRADESTDTQYF. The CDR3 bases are TGTGCCAGCAGCTTTCGGGCAGACGAGTCCACAGATACGCAGTATTTT. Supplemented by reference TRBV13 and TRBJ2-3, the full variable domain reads AAGVIQSPRHLIKEKRETATLKCYPIPRHDTVYWYQQGPGQDPQFLISFYEKMQSDKGSIPDRFSAQQFSDYHSELNMSSLELGDSALYFCASSFRADESTDTQYFGPGTRLTVL.

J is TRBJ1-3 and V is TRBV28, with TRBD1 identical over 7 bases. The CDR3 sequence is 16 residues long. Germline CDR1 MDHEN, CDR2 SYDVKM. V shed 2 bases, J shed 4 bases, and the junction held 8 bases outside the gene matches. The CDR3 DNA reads TGTGCCAGCAGTTTAAAGACAGGGTCGAGGGGAAACACCATATATTTT. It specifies CASSLKTGSRGNTIYF.

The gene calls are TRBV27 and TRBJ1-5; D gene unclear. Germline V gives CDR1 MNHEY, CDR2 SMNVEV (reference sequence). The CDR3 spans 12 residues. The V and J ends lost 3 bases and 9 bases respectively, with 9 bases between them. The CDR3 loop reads CASSFRDGPQHF. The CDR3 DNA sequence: TGTGCCAGCAGTTTCCGTGATGGGCCCCAGCATTTT.

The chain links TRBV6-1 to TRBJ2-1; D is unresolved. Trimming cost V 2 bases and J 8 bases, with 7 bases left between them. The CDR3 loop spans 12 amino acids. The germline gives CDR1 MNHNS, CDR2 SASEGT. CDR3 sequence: CASSEMRYEQFF. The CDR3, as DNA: TGTGCCAGCAGTGAAATGCGTTATGAGCAGTTCTTC.

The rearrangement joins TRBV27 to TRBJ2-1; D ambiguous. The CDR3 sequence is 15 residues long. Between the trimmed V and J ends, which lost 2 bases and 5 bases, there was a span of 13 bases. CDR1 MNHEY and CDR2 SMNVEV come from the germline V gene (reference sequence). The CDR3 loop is CASSLTRPLNNEQFF. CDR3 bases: TGTGCCAGCAGTTTAACCCGGCCCCTAAACAATGAGCAGTTCTTC.

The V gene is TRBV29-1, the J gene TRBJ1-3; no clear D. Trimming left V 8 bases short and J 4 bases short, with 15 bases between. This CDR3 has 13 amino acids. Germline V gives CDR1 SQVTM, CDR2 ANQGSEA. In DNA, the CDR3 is TGCAGCCACATGGGCCCAGGCGGAAACACCATATATTTT. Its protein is CSHMGPGGNTIYF.

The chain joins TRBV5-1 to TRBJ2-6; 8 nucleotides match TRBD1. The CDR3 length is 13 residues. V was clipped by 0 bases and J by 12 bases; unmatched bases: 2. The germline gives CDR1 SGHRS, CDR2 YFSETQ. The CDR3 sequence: CASSLDQGAVLTF. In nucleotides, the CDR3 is TGCGCCAGCAGCTTGGACCAGGGGGCCGTCCTGACTTTC.

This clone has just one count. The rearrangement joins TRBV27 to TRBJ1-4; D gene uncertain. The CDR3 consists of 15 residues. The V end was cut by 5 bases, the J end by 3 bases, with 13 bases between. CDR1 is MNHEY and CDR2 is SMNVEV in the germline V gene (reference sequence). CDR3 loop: CASSIRPNPNEKLFF. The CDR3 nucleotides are TGTGCCAGCAGTATAAGACCCAACCCTAATGAAAAACTGTTTTTT.

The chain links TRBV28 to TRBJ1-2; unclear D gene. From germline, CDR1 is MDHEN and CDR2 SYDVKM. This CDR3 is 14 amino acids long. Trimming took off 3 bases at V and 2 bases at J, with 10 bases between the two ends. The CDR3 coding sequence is TGTGCCAGCAGTTTCCAAACAGAGAACTATGGCTACACCTTC. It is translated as CASSFQTENYGYTF.

CDR3 region: CASLRGGTYEQYF. CDR3 sequence (DNA): TGCGCCAGCCTAAGGGGAGGCACCTACGAGCAGTACTTC. J is TRBJ2-7 and V is TRBV5-1, with D perhaps matching TRBD2 (6 bases). With 7 bases removed from V and 2 bases from J, the gap between germline ends came to 13 bases. CDR1 is SGHRS, CDR2 YFSETQ, per germline. The CDR3 covers 13 residues.

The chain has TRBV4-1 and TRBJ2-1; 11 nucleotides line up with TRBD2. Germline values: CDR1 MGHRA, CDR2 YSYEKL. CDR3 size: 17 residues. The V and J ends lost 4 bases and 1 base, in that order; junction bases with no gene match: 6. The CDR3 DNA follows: TGCGCCAGCAGCCTTGGGGTAGCGGGGGGGTCCTACAATGAGCAGTTCTTC. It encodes CASSLGVAGGSYNEQFF.

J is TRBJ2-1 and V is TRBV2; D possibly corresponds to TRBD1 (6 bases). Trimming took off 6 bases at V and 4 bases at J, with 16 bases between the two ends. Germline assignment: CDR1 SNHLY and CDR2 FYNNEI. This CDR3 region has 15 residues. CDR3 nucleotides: TGTGCCAGCAGCCCTCAGGGGTTCCTATACAATGAGCAGTTCTTC. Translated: CASSPQGFLYNEQFF.

The CDR3 here is CASSTSLGGEQFF. DNA of the CDR3: TGTGCCAGCAGCACTAGTTTGGGGGGCGAGCAGTTCTTC. V gene TRBV12-1 combines with J gene TRBJ2-1. TRBV12-1 is deemed a pseudogene. The CDR3 loop spans 13 amino acids.

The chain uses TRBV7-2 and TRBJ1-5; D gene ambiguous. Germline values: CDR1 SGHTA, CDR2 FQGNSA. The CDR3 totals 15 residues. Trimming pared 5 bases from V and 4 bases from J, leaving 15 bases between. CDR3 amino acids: CASSRTGLWNQPQHF. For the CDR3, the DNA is TGTGCCAGCAGCCGAACGGGGTTGTGGAATCAGCCCCAGCATTTT. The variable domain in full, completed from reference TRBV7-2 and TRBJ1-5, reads GAGVSQSPSNKVTEKGKDVELRCDPISGHTALYWYRQSLGQGLEFLIYFQGNSAPDKSGLPSDRFSAERTGGSVSTLTIQRTQQEDSAVYLCASSRTGLWNQPQHFGDGTRLSIL.

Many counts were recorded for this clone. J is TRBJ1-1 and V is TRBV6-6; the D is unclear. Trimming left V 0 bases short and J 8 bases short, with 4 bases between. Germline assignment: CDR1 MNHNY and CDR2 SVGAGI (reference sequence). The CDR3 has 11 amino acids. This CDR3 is CASSYSEEAFF. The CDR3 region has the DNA TGTGCCAGCAGTTACTCCGAGGAAGCTTTCTTT.

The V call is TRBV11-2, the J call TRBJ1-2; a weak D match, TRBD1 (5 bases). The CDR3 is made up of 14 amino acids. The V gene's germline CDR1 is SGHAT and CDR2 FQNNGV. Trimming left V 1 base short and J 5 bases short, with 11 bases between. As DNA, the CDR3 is TGTGCCAGCAGCTTAGGGGACCGAAAGTATGGCTACACCTTC. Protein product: CASSLGDRKYGYTF.

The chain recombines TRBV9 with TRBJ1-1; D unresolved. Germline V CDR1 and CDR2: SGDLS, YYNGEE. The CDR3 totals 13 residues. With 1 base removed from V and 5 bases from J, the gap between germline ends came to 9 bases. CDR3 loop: CASSVSSGTEAFF. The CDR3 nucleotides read TGTGCCAGCAGCGTATCCAGCGGAACTGAAGCTTTCTTT.

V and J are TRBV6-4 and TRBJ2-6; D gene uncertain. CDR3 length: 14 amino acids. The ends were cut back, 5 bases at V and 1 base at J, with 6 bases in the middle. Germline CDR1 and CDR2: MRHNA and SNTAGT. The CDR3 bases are TGTGCCAGCAGTCCGCAATCTGGGGCCAACGTCCTGACTTTC. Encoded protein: CASSPQSGANVLTF.

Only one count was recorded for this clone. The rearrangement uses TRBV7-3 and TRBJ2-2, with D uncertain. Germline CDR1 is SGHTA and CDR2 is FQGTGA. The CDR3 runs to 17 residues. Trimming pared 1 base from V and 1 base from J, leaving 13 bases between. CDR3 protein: CASSLSGTRLNTGELFF. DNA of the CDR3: TGTGCCAGCAGCTTAAGCGGTACGCGGCTGAACACCGGGGAGCTGTTTTTT.

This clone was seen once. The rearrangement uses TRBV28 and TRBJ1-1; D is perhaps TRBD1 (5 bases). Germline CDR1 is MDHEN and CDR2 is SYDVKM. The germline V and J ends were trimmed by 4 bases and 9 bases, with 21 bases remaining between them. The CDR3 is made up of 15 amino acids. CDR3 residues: CASSSQSPRGFKAFF. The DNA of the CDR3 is TGTGCCAGCAGTTCCCAGTCCCCTAGGGGATTTAAAGCTTTCTTT. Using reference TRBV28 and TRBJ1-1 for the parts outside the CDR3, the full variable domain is DVKVTQSSRYLVKRTGEKVFLECVQDMDHENMFWYRQDPGLGLRLIYFSYDVKMKEKGDIPEGYSVSREKKERFSLILESASTNQTSMYLCASSSQSPRGFKAFFGQGTRLTVV.

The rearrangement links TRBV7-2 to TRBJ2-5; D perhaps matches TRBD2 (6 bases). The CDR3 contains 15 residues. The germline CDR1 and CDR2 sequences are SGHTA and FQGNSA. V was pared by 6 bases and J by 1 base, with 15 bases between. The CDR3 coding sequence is TGTGCCAGCAGTTCAGCGGGCACGGCCCAAGAGACCCAGTACTTC. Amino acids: CASSSAGTAQETQYF.

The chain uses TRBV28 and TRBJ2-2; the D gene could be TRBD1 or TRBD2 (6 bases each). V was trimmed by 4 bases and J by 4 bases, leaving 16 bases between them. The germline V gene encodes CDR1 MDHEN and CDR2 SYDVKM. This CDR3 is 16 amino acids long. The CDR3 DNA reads TGTGCCAGCAGTTCCCCTGGCCGGGGGCTCACCGGGGAGCTGTTTTTT. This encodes CASSSPGRGLTGELFF. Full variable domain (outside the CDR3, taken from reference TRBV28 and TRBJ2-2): DVKVTQSSRYLVKRTGEKVFLECVQDMDHENMFWYRQDPGLGLRLIYFSYDVKMKEKGDIPEGYSVSREKKERFSLILESASTNQTSMYLCASSSPGRGLTGELFFGEGSRLTVL.

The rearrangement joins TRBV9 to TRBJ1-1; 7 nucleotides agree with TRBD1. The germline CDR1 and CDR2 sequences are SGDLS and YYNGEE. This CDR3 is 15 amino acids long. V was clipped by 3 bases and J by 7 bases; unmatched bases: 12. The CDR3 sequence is CASSATGTAPIEAFF. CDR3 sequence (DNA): TGTGCCAGCAGCGCGACCGGGACAGCACCTATTGAAGCTTTCTTT.

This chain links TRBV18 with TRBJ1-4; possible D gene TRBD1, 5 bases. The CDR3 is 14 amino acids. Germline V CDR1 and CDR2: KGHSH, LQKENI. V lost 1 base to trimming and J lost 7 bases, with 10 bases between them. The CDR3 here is CASSPRGQFEKLFF. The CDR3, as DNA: TGTGCCAGCTCACCACGAGGACAATTTGAAAAACTGTTTTTT.